The 13 T cell receptor beta chains in this list originate from one sample, sequenced in a study of identical twins. TCRdb reprocessed the 5' RACE reads via MiXCR and lists one record per CDR3 protein. The profile covers fewer than 550,000 distinct CDR3 sequences, with roughly an eighth appearing a single time and 0.95% to 1% taken by the ten largest. These data were also filed under a second study, of yellow fever vaccine responses in identical twins.

Sequencing used CD4+ T cells sorted from blood. Receptor source: a woman younger than 35 in good health.

The chain uses TRBV10-3 and TRBJ2-1, with D perhaps TRBD2 (6 bases). The CDR3 extends over 15 amino acids. CDR1 is ENHRY and CDR2 is SYGVKD in the germline V gene. The V end was cut by 9 bases, the J end by 0 bases, with 15 bases between. The CDR3 loop is CAMSIADPSYNEQFF. The DNA for the CDR3 is TGTGCCATGAGTATAGCGGACCCCTCCTACAATGAGCAGTTCTTC.

This rearrangement joins TRBV18 to TRBJ2-1; 11 bases align to TRBD2. CDR3 size: 15 residues. V lost 4 bases, J lost 5 bases, and 4 bases stayed unmatched. CDR1 KGHSH and CDR2 LQKENI come from the germline V gene. In nucleotides, the CDR3 is TGTGCCAGCTCACAACTAGCGGGAGACCACAATGAGCAGTTCTTC. Translated, it gives CASSQLAGDHNEQFF.

The rearrangement uses TRBV24-1 and TRBJ2-1; TRBD2 is a possible D gene (6 bases). CDR1 and CDR2 (germline): KGHDR, SFDVKD. V was shortened by 2 bases and J by 6 bases, with 16 bases between the two germline ends. CDR3 size: 16 residues. In DNA, the CDR3 is TGTGCCACCAGTGATTCCCCTTGGGGAGGCCTCAATGAGCAGTTCTTC. It encodes CATSDSPWGGLNEQFF.

This chain uses TRBV7-2 with TRBJ2-2, with 8 bases matching TRBD2. The germline V gene encodes CDR1 SGHTA and CDR2 FQGNSA. Losses at the gene ends were 1 base for V and 5 bases for J; bases not matched to a gene: 3. CDR3 length: 15 residues. The CDR3 DNA reads as TGTGCCAGCAGCTTAGGGGCTAGCGGGACCGGGGAGCTGTTTTTT. Translation gives CASSLGASGTGELFF.

This clonotype occurred many times. V and J are TRBV12-3 or TRBV12-4 and TRBJ2-7; D possibly corresponds to TRBD1 (6 bases). The V end was cut by 3 bases, the J end by 5 bases, with 8 bases between. This CDR3 is 12 amino acids long. CDR3 residues: CASSLGHNEQYF. The DNA of the CDR3 is TGTGCCAGCAGTTTGGGACACAACGAGCAGTACTTC.

V gene TRBV5-1 combines with J gene TRBJ1-4; TRBD1 is a possible D gene (5 bases). The CDR3 consists of 15 residues. V was cut by 1 base and J by 5 bases, with 12 bases left in between. Germline V lookup: CDR1 SGHRS, CDR2 YFSETQ. CDR3 bases: TGCGCCAGCAGCTTGAACGGACGGGGGAATGAAAAACTGTTTTTT. Protein sequence: CASSLNGRGNEKLFF.

V usage is TRBV29-1 and J usage is TRBJ2-7; the D gene is possibly TRBD1 (5 bases). V was trimmed by 7 bases and J by 5 bases, leaving 15 bases between them. Germline V lookup: CDR1 SQVTM, CDR2 ANQGSEA. The CDR3 spans 12 residues. The CDR3 here is CSAAWGSHEQYF. DNA of the CDR3: TGCAGCGCTGCTTGGGGCAGCCACGAGCAGTACTTC.

The V gene is TRBV3-1, the J gene TRBJ2-5; TRBD1 is a possible D gene (6 bases). This CDR3 comprises 14 residues. Trimming removed 3 bases at V and 4 bases at J, with 12 bases between. Germline loops: CDR1 LGHDT, CDR2 YNNKEL (reference sequence). The CDR3 loop reads CASSHGRGPETQYF. CDR3 nucleotide sequence: TGTGCCAGCAGCCACGGCAGGGGCCCAGAGACCCAGTACTTC.

The V and J genes are TRBV27 and TRBJ2-5, with D uncertain. Germline V gives CDR1 MNHEY, CDR2 SMNVEV (reference sequence). Trimming removed 5 bases at V and 7 bases at J, with 17 bases between. The CDR3 totals 14 residues. The CDR3 protein is CASSEDGFLRTQYF. The CDR3 DNA sequence: TGTGCCAGCAGTGAGGACGGGTTCCTGAGGACCCAGTACTTC.

Comment on this clonotype: No conserved phenylalanine or tryptophan is present at the end of the CDR3, so a read error is the likely explanation. The chain uses TRBV6-1 and TRBJ2-1, with 10 bases fitting TRBD2. The CDR3 extends over 14 amino acids. Looked up from germline, CDR1 is MNHNS and CDR2 is SASEGT. V was pared by 8 bases and J by 6 bases, with 7 bases of the junction left unmatched. CDR3 sequence reads: CASSALAGINEQFL. In DNA form, the CDR3 reads TGTGCCAGCTCAGCACTAGCGGGAATCAATGAGCAGTTCCTC.

On this clonotype itself: The conserved phenylalanine or tryptophan is not found at the CDR3 terminus, so this likely reflects a read error. This chain links TRBV28 with TRBJ2-7; a possible D gene is TRBD2 (7 bases). CDR3 length: 14 residues. Germline assignment: CDR1 MDHEN and CDR2 SYDVKM. V was cut by 2 bases and J by 4 bases, with 12 bases left in between. The DNA of the CDR3 is TGTGCCAGCAGTTTAACGGGGGGCAGATACGAGCAGTACCTC. Its translation is CASSLTGGRYEQYL.

At least ten counts were recorded for this clonotype. The chain recombines TRBV6-2 or TRBV6-3 with TRBJ2-7; 8 bases agree with TRBD1. Trimming removed 5 bases from V and 7 bases from J; junction bases left unmatched: 4. CDR3 size: 12 residues. Germline V CDR1 and CDR2: MNHEY, SVGEGT. In nucleotides, the CDR3 is TGTGCCAGCAGTGACAGGGGCGGTGAGCAGTACTTC. Protein product: CASSDRGGEQYF.

This clonotype was found a few times. The CDR3 DNA follows: TGTGCCAGCAGCTTGGGCGTCGGGGAGTTGAGGGAGACCCAGTACTTC. Amino acids: CASSLGVGELRETQYF. This sequence joins TRBV7-9 and TRBJ2-5, with a weak D call TRBD2 (5 bases). The CDR3 runs 16 residues. Germline values: CDR1 SEHNR, CDR2 FQNEAQ (reference sequence). Trimming removed 3 bases at V and 5 bases at J, with 19 bases between.